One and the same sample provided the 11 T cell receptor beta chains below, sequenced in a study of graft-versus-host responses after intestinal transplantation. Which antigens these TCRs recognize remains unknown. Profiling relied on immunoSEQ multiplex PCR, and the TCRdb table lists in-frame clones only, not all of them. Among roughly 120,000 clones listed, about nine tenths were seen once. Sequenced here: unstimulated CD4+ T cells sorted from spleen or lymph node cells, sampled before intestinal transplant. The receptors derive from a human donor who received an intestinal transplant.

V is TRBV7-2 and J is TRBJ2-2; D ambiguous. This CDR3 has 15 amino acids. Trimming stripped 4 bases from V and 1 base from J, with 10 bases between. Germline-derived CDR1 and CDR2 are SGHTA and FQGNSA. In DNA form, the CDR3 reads TGTGCCAGCAGCTACCAGTCACAGAACACCGGGGAGCTGTTTTTT. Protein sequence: CASSYQSQNTGELFF.

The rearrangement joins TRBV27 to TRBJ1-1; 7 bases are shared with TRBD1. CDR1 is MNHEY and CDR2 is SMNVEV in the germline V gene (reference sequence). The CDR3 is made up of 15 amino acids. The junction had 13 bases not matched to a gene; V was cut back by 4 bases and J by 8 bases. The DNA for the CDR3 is TGTGCCAGCAGTTGGACCGGGACAGCCCTAACAGAAGCTTTCTTT. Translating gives CASSWTGTALTEAFF.

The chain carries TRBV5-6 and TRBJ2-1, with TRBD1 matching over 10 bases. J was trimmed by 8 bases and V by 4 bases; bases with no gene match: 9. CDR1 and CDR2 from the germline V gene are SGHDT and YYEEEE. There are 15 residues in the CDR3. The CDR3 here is CASSGDRGRPDEQFF. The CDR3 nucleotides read TGTGCCAGCAGCGGAGACAGGGGGCGTCCGGATGAGCAGTTCTTC.

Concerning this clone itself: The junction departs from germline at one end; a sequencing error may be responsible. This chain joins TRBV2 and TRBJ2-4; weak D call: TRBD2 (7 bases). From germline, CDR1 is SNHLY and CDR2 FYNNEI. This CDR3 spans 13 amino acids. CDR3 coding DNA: TGTGCCAGCGGTGATACGGGGGGCGGCATTCAGTACTTC. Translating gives CASGDTGGGIQYF.

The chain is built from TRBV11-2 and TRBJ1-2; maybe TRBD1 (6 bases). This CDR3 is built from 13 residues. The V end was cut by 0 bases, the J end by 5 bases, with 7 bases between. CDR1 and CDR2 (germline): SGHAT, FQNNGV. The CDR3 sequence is CASSLDQGYGYTF. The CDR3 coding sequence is TGTGCCAGCAGCTTAGATCAGGGGTATGGCTACACCTTC.

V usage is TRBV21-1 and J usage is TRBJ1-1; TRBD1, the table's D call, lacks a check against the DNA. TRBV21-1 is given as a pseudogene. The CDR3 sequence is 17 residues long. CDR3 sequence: CASSFRTGEFGGTEAFF. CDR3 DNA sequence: TGTGCCAGCAGCTTTCGGACAGGGGAGTTTGGAGGGACTGAAGCTTTCTTT.

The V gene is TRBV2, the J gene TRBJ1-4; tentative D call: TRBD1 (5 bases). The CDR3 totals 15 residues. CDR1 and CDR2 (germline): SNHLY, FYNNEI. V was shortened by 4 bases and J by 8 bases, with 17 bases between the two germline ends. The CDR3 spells CASSGDLEAGEKLFF. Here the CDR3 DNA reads TGTGCCAGCAGTGGAGATTTAGAGGCAGGGGAAAAACTGTTTTTT.

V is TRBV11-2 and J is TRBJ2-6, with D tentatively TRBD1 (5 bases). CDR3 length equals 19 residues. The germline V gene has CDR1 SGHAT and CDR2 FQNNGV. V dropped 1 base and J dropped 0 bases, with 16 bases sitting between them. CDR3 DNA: TGTGCCAGCAGCTTAGCTGGGGTTGGGGCCTACTCTGGGGCCAACGTCCTGACTTTC. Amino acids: CASSLAGVGAYSGANVLTF.

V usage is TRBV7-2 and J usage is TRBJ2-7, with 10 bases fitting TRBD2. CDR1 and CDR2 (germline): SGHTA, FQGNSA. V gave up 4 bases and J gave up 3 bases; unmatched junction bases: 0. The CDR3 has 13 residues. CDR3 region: CASSWTSGYEQYF. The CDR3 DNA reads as TGTGCCAGCAGCTGGACTAGCGGCTACGAGCAGTACTTC.

The CDR3 loop reads CASSEAGPEDEQYF. CDR3 coding DNA: TGTGCCAGCAGTGAGGCGGGGCCCGAGGACGAGCAGTACTTC. The genes are TRBV27 and TRBJ2-7; D might be TRBD2 (6 bases). V was cut by 5 bases and J by 5 bases, with 16 bases left in between. The CDR3 contains 14 residues. Per the germline V gene, CDR1 is MNHEY and CDR2 is SMNVEV (reference sequence).

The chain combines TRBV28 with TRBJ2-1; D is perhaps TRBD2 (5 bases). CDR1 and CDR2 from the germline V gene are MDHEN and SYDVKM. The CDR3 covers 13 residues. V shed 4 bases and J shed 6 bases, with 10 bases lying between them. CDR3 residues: CASSWTLSNEQFF. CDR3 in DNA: TGTGCCAGCAGTTGGACTCTAAGCAATGAGCAGTTCTTC.